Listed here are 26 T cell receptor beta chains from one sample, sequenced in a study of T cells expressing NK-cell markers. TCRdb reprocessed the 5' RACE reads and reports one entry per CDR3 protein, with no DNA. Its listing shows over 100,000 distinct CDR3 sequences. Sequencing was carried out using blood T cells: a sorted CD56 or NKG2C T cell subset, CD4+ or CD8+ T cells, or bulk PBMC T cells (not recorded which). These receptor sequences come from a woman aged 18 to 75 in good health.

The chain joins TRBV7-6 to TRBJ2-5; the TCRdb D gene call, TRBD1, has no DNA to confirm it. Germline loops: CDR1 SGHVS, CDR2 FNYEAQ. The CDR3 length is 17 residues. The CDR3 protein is CASSPTLRDRGLETQYF.

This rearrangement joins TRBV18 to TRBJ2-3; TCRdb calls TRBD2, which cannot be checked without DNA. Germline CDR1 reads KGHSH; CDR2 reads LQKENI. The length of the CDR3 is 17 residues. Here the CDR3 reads CASSPQGFPEEADTQYF.

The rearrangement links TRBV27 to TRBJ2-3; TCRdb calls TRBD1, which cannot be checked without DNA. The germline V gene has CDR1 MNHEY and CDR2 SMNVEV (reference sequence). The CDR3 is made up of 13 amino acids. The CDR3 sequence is CASSWTSAGAQYF.

The CDR3 reads CSVEFLVVGPQQETQYF. The chain has TRBV29-1 and TRBJ2-5; TCRdb indicates TRBD1, and absent DNA this call remains unverified. The length of the CDR3 is 17 residues. The V gene's germline CDR1 is SQVTM and CDR2 ANQGSEA.

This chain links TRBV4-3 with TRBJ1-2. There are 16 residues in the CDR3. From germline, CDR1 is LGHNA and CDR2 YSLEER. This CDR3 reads CASSQLKFGVIYGYTF.

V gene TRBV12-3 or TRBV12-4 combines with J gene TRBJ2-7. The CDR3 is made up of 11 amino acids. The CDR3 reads CASSPSVEQYF.

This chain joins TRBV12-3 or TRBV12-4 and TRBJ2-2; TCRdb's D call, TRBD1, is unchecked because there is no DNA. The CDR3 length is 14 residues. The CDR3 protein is CASSWTGVTGELFF.

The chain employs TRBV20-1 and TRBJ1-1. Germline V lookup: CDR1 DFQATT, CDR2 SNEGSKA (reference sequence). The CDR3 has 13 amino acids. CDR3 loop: CSARGLHGTEAFF.

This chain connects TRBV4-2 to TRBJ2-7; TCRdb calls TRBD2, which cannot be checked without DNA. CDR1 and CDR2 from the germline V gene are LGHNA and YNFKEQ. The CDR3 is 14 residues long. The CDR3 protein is CASSPGTALYEQYF.

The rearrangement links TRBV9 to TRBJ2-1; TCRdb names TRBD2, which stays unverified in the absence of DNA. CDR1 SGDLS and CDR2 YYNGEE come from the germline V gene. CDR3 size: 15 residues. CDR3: CASSVTSAFYNEQFF.

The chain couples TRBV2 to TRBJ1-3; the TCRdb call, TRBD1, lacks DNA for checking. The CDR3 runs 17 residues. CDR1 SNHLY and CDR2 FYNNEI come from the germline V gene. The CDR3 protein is CAILPNPGTGSGNTIYF.

CDR3 loop: CASSGTATTDTQYF. The V and J genes are TRBV28 and TRBJ2-3; TCRdb's D call of TRBD1 is untestable without DNA. This CDR3 spans 14 amino acids. CDR1 MDHEN and CDR2 SYDVKM come from the germline V gene. The whole variable domain, remainder taken from reference TRBV28 and TRBJ2-3, is DVKVTQSSRYLVKRTGEKVFLECVQDMDHENMFWYRQDPGLGLRLIYFSYDVKMKEKGDIPEGYSVSREKKERFSLILESASTNQTSMYLCASSGTATTDTQYFGPGTRLTVL.

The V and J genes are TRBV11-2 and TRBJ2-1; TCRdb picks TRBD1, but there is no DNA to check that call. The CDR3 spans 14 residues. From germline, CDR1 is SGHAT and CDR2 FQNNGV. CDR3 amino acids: CASSSTGNRNEQFF.

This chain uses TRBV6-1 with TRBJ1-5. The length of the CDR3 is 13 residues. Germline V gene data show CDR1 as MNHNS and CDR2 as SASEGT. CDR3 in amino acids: CASNPIFYQPQHF.

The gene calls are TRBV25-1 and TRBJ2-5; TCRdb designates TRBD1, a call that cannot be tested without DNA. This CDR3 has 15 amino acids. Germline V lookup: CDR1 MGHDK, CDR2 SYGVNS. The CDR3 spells CASTPREGAWETQYF.

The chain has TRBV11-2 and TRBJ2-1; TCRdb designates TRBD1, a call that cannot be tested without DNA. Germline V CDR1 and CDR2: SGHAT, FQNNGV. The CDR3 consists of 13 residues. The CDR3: CAKTGQTNNEQFF.

This CDR3 is CASSPGLAGVGDTQYF. The chain employs TRBV5-4 and TRBJ2-3; the TCRdb D gene call, TRBD2, has no DNA to confirm it. The CDR3 runs to 16 residues. CDR1 SGHNT and CDR2 YYREEE come from the germline V gene (reference sequence).

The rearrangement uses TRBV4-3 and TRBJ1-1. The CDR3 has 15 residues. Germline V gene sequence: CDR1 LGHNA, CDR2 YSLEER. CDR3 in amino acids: CASSQVRDMNTEAFF.

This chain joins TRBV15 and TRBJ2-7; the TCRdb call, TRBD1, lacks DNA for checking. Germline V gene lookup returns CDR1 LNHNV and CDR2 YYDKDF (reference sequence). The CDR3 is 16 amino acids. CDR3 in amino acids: CATSRDWGDRTYEQYF. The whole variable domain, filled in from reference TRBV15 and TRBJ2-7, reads DAMVIQNPRYQVTQFGKPVTLSCSQTLNHNVMYWYQQKSSQAPKLLFHYYDKDFNNEADTPDNFQSRRPNTSFCFLDIRSPGLGDTAMYLCATSRDWGDRTYEQYFGPGTRLTVT.

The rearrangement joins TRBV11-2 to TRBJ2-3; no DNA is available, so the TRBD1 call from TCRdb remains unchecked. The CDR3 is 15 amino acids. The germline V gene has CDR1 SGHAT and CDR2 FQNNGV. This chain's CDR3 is CASSYGGTAFDTQYF.

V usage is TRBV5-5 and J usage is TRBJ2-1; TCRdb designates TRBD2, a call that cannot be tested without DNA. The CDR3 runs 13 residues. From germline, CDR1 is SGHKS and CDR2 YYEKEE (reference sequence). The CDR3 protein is CASWRGAYNEQFF.

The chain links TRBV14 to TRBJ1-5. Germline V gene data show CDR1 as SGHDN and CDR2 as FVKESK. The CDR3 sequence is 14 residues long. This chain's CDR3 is CASSMGLSNQPQHF.

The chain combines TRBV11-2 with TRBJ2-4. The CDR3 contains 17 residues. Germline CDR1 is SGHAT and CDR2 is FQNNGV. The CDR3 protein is CASSFPRDMEAKNIQYF.

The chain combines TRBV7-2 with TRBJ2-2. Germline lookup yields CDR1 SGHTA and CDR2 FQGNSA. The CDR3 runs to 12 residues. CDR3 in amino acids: CASSGIHGELFF.

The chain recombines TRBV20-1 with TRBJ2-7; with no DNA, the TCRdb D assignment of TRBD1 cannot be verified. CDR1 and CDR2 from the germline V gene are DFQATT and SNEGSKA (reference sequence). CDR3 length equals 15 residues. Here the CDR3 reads CSARTHGTSTYEQYF.

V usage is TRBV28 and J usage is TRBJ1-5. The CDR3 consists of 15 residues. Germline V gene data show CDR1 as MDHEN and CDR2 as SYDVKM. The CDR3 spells CASSLGFNSNQPQHF.